The 27 T cell receptor beta chains given below trace back to one sample, sequenced in a study of T-cell reconstitution after alpha-beta-depleted transplantation in children. Unique molecular identifiers featured in how the TCRbeta library was prepared. TCRdb recomputed calls from the PCR reads with MiXCR, one row per CDR3 protein. The table shows approximately 490,000 distinct CDR3 sequences, with about 10% occurring only once. The source material was PBMCs, sampled before TCRalphabeta/CD19-depleted stem cell transplant. Source of these receptors: a child between 2 and 9 years old with inherited bone marrow failure, due to receive a stem cell transplant.

Ten or more counts support this clonotype. J is TRBJ2-3 and V is TRBV4-3, with TRBD1 matching 7 bases. V lost 2 bases to trimming and J lost 1 base; unmatched junction nucleotides: 6. This CDR3 region has 16 residues. CDR1 is LGHNA and CDR2 is YSLEER in the germline V gene. The DNA of the CDR3 is TGCGCCAGCAGCCAAAACAGGGGTGAGGGCACAGATACGCAGTATTTT. Its translation: CASSQNRGEGTDTQYF.

The genes are TRBV11-2 and TRBJ2-1; no clear D gene. The ends were cut back, 0 bases at V and 8 bases at J, with 20 bases in the middle. From germline, CDR1 is SGHAT and CDR2 FQNNGV. This CDR3 comprises 17 residues. The CDR3 DNA follows: TGTGCCAGCAGCTTAGAGGGTCCCCGGCCCCGATACTATGAGCAGTTCTTC. It yields the protein CASSLEGPRPRYYEQFF.

This clonotype was seen repeatedly, ten times or more. The chain carries TRBV5-1 and TRBJ2-2; D not certain. The CDR3 spans 14 residues. Germline V gene lookup returns CDR1 SGHRS and CDR2 YFSETQ. With 2 bases removed from V and 3 bases from J, the gap between germline ends came to 8 bases. CDR3 bases: TGCGCCAGCAGCTTAGGCAGCGACACCGGGGAGCTGTTTTTT. Protein: CASSLGSDTGELFF. Combining the CDR3 with reference TRBV5-1 and TRBJ2-2 gives the whole variable domain KAGVTQTPRYLIKTRGQQVTLSCSPISGHRSVSWYQQTPGQGLQFLFEYFSETQRNKGNFPGRFSGRQFSNSRSEMNVSTLELGDSALYLCASSLGSDTGELFFGEGSRLTVL.

This clonotype was counted many times. This chain connects TRBV6-2 or TRBV6-3 to TRBJ2-5; D is perhaps TRBD1 or TRBD2 (5 bases each). The CDR3 runs 13 residues. V was pared by 2 bases and J by 5 bases, with 9 bases between. CDR1 is MNHEY, CDR2 SVGEGT, per germline. CDR3 coding DNA: TGTGCCAGCAGTTACCTCGGGACGGAGACCCAGTACTTC. The encoded protein is CASSYLGTETQYF.

The DNA for the CDR3 is TGCGCCAGCAGCCCGGGGGTAGGTGCTGAAGCTTTCTTT. This encodes CASSPGVGAEAFF. The chain employs TRBV4-3 and TRBJ1-1; D perhaps matches TRBD1 (5 bases). Trimming removed 4 bases from V and 6 bases from J, with 12 bases in between. In germline, CDR1 is LGHNA, CDR2 YSLEER. CDR3 length equals 13 residues.

This clonotype occurred many times. The V call is TRBV10-3, the J call TRBJ1-2; 7 bases match TRBD1. The CDR3 is 15 residues long. Germline values: CDR1 ENHRY, CDR2 SYGVKD. J gave up 4 bases and V 0 bases, and 5 bases lay outside the gene matches. CDR3 loop: CAISESRQGLYGYTF. DNA for the CDR3: TGTGCCATCAGTGAGTCAAGACAGGGACTCTATGGCTACACCTTC.

In the case of this clonotype: It may be a read error: a sequence one base away is much more abundant. The chain's CDR3 is CSVEVGIQFF. The CDR3 region has the DNA TGCAGCGTTGAAGTGGGGATTCAGTTCTTC. The V gene is TRBV29-1, the J gene TRBJ2-1; D not certain. There are 10 residues in the CDR3. The V end lost 1 base, the J end lost 13 bases, and 8 bases lay between the germline ends. Germline-derived CDR1 and CDR2 are SQVTM and ANQGSEA.

There are many counts of this clonotype. The chain uses TRBV7-9 and TRBJ2-1, with D hard to call. The CDR3 spans 13 residues. Trimming removed 3 bases from V and 9 bases from J, with 12 bases in between. CDR1 is SEHNR, CDR2 FQNEAQ, per germline (reference sequence). As DNA, the CDR3 is TGTGCCAGCAGCTTCGTGCGGTCGGGTGAGCAGTTCTTC. This gives the protein CASSFVRSGEQFF.

In regard to this clonotype: A clone one base away is much larger, so this may be a read error. The rearrangement joins TRBV20-1 to TRBJ2-1; 10 positions agree with TRBD2. From germline, CDR1 is DFQATT and CDR2 SNEGSKA (reference sequence). The CDR3 loop spans 14 amino acids. V lost 5 bases and J lost 5; bases outside the gene matches: 6. CDR3 nucleotides: TGCAGTGCTTTCGGGACTAGCGCCCACAATGAGCAGTTCTTC. Residues: CSAFGTSAHNEQFF.

The table lists this clonotype with many counts. The chain links TRBV6-1 to TRBJ1-5, with TRBD1 as a possible D gene (6 bases). Trimming removed 7 bases at V and 1 base at J, with 14 bases between. CDR1 and CDR2 (germline): MNHNS, SASEGT. The CDR3 spans 15 residues. CDR3 in amino acids: CASNEQGGSNQPQHF. CDR3 DNA sequence: TGTGCCAGCAACGAACAGGGTGGAAGCAATCAGCCCCAGCATTTT.

This clonotype was recorded many times. The rearrangement uses TRBV4-3 and TRBJ2-2; TRBD2 might be the D (5 bases). V lost 0 bases, J lost 4 bases, and 15 bases lay in between. This CDR3 spans 17 amino acids. Germline V gene sequence: CDR1 LGHNA, CDR2 YSLEER. CDR3 nucleotide sequence: TGCGCCAGCAGCCAAGATCTGGAAGCGGTTGGCACCGGGGAGCTGTTTTTT. It is translated as CASSQDLEAVGTGELFF.

V usage is TRBV20-1 and J usage is TRBJ2-7; no definite D call. The CDR3 is 13 residues long. In germline, CDR1 is DFQATT, CDR2 SNEGSKA (reference sequence). The V and J ends lost 4 bases and 2 bases respectively, with 12 bases between them. CDR3 nucleotide sequence: TGCAGTGCTACGCCGGGTCCAACCTACGAGCAGTACTTC. Translated, it gives CSATPGPTYEQYF.

Concerning this clonotype: A much larger clonotype is one base distant, so this may be a read error. The rearrangement uses TRBV20-1 and TRBJ1-1; a possible D gene is TRBD1 (6 bases). V lost 7 bases to trimming and J lost 12 bases, with 21 bases between them. Germline CDR1 DFQATT, CDR2 SNEGSKA (reference sequence). There are 12 residues in the CDR3. The CDR3 nucleotides are TGCAGTGAGACGGGCAGGGGCGCAGTCTCTTTCTTT. Protein sequence: CSETGRGAVSFF.

This clonotype was seen ten or more times. The chain is built from TRBV12-3 or TRBV12-4 and TRBJ1-1, with D possibly matching TRBD1 (5 bases). The V gene lost 1 base and the J gene lost 0 bases, with 18 bases spanning the gap. The length of the CDR3 is 18 residues. CDR3 DNA: TGTGCCAGCAGTTTAGGGATAATCGGGGGAGAGATGAACACTGAAGCTTTCTTT. It is translated as CASSLGIIGGEMNTEAFF.

This clonotype appeared a few times. The genes are TRBV11-1 and TRBJ2-2; 14 positions match TRBD2. The CDR3 sequence is 20 residues long. The J segment lost 1 base and the V segment lost 5 bases, leaving 12 bases of the junction unmatched. Germline loops: CDR1 SGHAT, CDR2 FQDESV (reference sequence). CDR3 bases: TGTGCCAGCAGCACTCCTACCGGGACTAGCGGGAGCGAGAACACCGGGGAGCTGTTTTTT. Its translation is CASSTPTGTSGSENTGELFF.

This clonotype was seen a handful of times. The chain is built from TRBV14 and TRBJ1-2; 7 bases fit TRBD1. After removal of 1 base from V and 6 bases from J, the junction contained 11 bases not matched to a gene. The length of the CDR3 is 16 residues. The germline V gene encodes CDR1 SGHDN and CDR2 FVKESK. The CDR3 loop reads CASSQVSGQVLDGYTF. The CDR3 nucleotides read TGTGCCAGCAGCCAAGTATCCGGACAGGTCTTAGATGGCTACACCTTC.

This clonotype was counted ten times or more. The germline gene is not matched at one end of the junction; a read error may be the cause. This chain uses TRBV7-9 with TRBJ2-7, with 9 bases matching TRBD2. Germline V gene lookup returns CDR1 SEHNR and CDR2 FQNEAQ (reference sequence). CDR3 length: 13 residues. The CDR3 DNA is TGCGCCAGCAGCGGGACTAGCTCCGACGAGCAGTACTTC. Translating it yields CASSGTSSDEQYF.

This clonotype was counted only a few times. V gene TRBV6-2 or TRBV6-3 combines with J gene TRBJ1-5; a possible D gene is TRBD1 (6 bases). Trimming shortened V by 6 bases and J by 2 bases, and 26 bases separated the two germline ends. The CDR3 spans 19 residues. Germline V gene lookup returns CDR1 MNHEY and CDR2 SVGEGT. CDR3 sequence: CASSLRGFNRATGNQPQHF. The CDR3, as DNA: TGTGCCAGCAGCCTACGCGGGTTTAACAGGGCAACGGGCAATCAGCCCCAGCATTTT.

This clonotype was recorded many times. The chain carries TRBV29-1 and TRBJ2-3; D possibly matches TRBD1 or TRBD2 (5 bases each). The CDR3 spans 17 residues. Germline assignment: CDR1 SQVTM and CDR2 ANQGSEA. The V end was cut by 4 bases, the J end by 2 bases, with 22 bases between. The CDR3 spells CSVVRTFGTSPTDTQYF. The CDR3 DNA reads as TGCAGCGTTGTTCGTACTTTTGGGACGAGCCCCACAGATACGCAGTATTTT.

This clonotype was recorded at least ten times. The chain recombines TRBV28 with TRBJ2-1; possible D gene TRBD1, 6 bases. Trimming took off 1 base at V and 7 bases at J, with 14 bases between the two ends. The CDR3 covers 15 residues. Germline-derived CDR1 and CDR2 are MDHEN and SYDVKM. CDR3 DNA sequence: TGTGCCAGCAGTTTATTTGGGACACTTTTAAATGAGCAGTTCTTC. It specifies CASSLFGTLLNEQFF.

This clonotype has ten or more counts. This chain joins TRBV19 and TRBJ1-6; TRBD1 is a possible D gene (5 bases). Trimming pared 4 bases from V and 6 bases from J, leaving 13 bases between. The CDR3 runs 15 residues. The germline V gene has CDR1 LNHDA and CDR2 SQIVND (reference sequence). In DNA form, the CDR3 reads TGTGCCAGTAGTACCGGGACCCGGGCTAATTCACCCCTCCACTTT. Translating it yields CASSTGTRANSPLHF.

The chain combines TRBV7-8 with TRBJ1-1; the match to TRBD1 covers 9 bases. From germline, CDR1 is SGHVS and CDR2 FQNEAQ. The junction had 16 bases not matched to a gene; V was cut back by 2 bases and J by 0 bases. The CDR3 extends over 20 amino acids. The CDR3 region has the DNA TGTGCCAGCAGCTTATCCTATTGGGACAGGGCTAACCCCATGAACACTGAAGCTTTCTTT. Protein sequence: CASSLSYWDRANPMNTEAFF.

V and J are TRBV20-1 and TRBJ1-6, with TRBD1 identical over 7 bases. The CDR3 is 14 amino acids. Trimming removed 2 bases from V and 5 bases from J; junction bases left unmatched: 3. Per germline, CDR1 DFQATT and CDR2 SNEGSKA (reference sequence). The CDR3 sequence: CSARKGQHNSPLHF. The CDR3 coding sequence is TGCAGTGCTAGAAAGGGACAGCATAATTCACCCCTCCACTTT.

This clonotype was detected many times. This chain connects TRBV4-3 to TRBJ1-5; 7 positions match TRBD1. CDR3 size: 15 residues. Germline V CDR1 and CDR2: LGHNA, YSLEER. The ends lost 0 bases at V and 5 bases at J; junction bases unmatched: 4. In DNA, the CDR3 is TGCGCCAGCAGCCAAGATCTCAGGGGGGATCAGCCCCAGCATTTT. Protein product: CASSQDLRGDQPQHF.

At least ten counts were recorded for this clonotype. The genes are TRBV6-2 or TRBV6-3 and TRBJ2-1; D remains ambiguous. The germline V gene encodes CDR1 MNHEY and CDR2 SVGEGT. The CDR3 length is 12 residues. V was trimmed by 2 bases and J by 6 bases, leaving 5 bases between them. The CDR3 sequence: CASSYPTNEQFF. Written as DNA, the CDR3 is TGTGCCAGCAGTTACCCAACCAATGAGCAGTTCTTC.

This clonotype was recorded at least ten times. The chain links TRBV12-3 or TRBV12-4 to TRBJ2-7, with D perhaps TRBD2 (6 bases). V lost 4 bases, J lost 3 bases, and 16 bases lay in between. The CDR3 has 15 amino acids. The CDR3 loop is CASSSRAGSIYEQYF. In DNA, the CDR3 is TGTGCCAGCAGTTCACGGGCGGGAAGTATCTACGAGCAGTACTTC.

The genes are TRBV29-1 and TRBJ2-1, with D possibly TRBD1 on 6 matching bases. The CDR3 loop spans 11 amino acids. Germline loops: CDR1 SQVTM, CDR2 ANQGSEA. Trimming took off 6 bases at V and 9 bases at J, with 12 bases between the two ends. CDR3 amino acids: CSVSTGREQFF. In DNA form, the CDR3 reads TGCAGCGTATCTACAGGGCGTGAGCAGTTCTTC.